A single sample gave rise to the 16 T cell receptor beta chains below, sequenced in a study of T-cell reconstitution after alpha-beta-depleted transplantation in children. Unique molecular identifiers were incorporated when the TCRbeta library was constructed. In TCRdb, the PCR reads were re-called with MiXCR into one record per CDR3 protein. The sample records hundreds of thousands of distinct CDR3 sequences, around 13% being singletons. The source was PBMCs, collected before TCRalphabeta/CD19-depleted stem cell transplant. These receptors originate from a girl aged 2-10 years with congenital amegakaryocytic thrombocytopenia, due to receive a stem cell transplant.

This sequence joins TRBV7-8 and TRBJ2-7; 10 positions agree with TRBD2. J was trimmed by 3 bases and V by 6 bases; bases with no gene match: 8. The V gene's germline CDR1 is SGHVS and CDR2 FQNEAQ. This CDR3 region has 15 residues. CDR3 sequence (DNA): TGTGCCAGCAGGACCGGAGCGGGAGGGTACTACGAGCAGTACTTC. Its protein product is CASRTGAGGYYEQYF.

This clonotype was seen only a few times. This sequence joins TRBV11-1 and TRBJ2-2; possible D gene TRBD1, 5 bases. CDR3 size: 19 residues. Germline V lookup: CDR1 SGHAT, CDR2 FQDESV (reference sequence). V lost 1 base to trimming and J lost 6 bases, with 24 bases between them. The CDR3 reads CASSLGTLGRRSPSGELFF. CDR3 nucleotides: TGTGCCAGCAGCTTAGGGACCTTGGGGCGGCGGTCCCCATCCGGGGAGCTGTTTTTT.

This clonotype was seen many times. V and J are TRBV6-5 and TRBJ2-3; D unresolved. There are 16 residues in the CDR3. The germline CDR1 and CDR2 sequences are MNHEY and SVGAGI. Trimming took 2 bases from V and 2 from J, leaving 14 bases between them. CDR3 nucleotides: TGTGCCAGCAGTTACACACCGAACAAACTCACAGATACGCAGTATTTT. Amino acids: CASSYTPNKLTDTQYF.

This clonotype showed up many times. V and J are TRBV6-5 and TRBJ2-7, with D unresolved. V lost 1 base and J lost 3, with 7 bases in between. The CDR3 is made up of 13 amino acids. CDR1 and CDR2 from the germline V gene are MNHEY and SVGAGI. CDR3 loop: CASSYYYNYEQYF. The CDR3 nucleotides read TGTGCCAGCAGTTACTACTATAACTACGAGCAGTACTTC.

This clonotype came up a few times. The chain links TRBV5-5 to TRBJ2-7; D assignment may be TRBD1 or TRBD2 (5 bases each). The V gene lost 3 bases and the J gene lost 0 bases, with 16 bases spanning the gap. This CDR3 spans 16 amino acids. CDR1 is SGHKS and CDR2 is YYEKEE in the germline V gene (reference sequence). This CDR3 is CASSSLSGTVSYEQYF. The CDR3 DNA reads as TGTGCCAGCAGCTCACTTTCCGGGACGGTCTCCTACGAGCAGTACTTC.

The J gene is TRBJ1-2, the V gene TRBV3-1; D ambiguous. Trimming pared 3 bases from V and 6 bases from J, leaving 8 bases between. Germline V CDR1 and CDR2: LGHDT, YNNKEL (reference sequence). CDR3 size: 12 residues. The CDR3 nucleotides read TGTGCCAGCAGCCACTTAAGGGATGGCTACACCTTC. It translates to CASSHLRDGYTF.

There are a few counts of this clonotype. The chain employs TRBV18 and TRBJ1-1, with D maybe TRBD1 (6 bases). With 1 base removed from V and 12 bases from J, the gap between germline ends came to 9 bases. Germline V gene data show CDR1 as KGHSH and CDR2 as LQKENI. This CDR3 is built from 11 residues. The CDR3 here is CASSPRDKSFF. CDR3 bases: TGTGCCAGCTCACCACGGGACAAATCTTTCTTT.

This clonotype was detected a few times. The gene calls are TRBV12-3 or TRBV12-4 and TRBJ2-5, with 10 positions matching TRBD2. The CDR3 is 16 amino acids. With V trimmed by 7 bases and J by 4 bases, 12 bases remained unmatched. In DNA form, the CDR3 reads TGTGCCAGCAAAGCGGGAGGGTCTTTGGTAGGAGAGACCCAGTACTTC. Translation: CASKAGGSLVGETQYF.

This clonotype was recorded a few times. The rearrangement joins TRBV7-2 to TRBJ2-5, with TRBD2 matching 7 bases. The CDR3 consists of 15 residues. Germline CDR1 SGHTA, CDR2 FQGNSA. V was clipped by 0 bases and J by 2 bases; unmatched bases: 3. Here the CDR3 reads CASSLAGGEQETQYF. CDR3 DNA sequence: TGTGCCAGCAGCTTAGCGGGAGGGGAACAAGAGACCCAGTACTTC.

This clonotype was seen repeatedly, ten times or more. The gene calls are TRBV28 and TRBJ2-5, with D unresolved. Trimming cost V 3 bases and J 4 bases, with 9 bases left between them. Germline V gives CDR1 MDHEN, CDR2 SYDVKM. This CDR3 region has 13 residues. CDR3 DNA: TGTGCCAGCAGTTTTATTATTTCAGAGACCCAGTACTTC. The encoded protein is CASSFIISETQYF.

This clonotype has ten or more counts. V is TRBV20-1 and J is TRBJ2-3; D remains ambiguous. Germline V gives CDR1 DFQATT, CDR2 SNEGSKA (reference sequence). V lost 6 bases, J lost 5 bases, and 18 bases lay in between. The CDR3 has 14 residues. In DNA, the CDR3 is TGCAGTGCCAACCCCCCTAGGGTCCGAGATACGCAGTATTTT. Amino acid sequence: CSANPPRVRDTQYF.

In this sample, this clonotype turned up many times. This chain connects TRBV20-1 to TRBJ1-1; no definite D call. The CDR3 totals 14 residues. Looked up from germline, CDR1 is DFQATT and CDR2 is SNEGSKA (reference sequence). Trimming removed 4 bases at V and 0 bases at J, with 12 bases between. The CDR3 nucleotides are TGCAGTGCTACCCGGACCTCTATGAACACTGAAGCTTTCTTT. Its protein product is CSATRTSMNTEAFF.

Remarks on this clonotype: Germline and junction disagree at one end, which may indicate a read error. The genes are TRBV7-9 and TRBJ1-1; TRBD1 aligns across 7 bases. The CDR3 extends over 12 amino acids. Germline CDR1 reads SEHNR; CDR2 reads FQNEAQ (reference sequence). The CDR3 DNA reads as TGTGCCGGCAGGGTTCAGGGGGCTGAAGCTTTCTTT. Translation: CAGRVQGAEAFF.

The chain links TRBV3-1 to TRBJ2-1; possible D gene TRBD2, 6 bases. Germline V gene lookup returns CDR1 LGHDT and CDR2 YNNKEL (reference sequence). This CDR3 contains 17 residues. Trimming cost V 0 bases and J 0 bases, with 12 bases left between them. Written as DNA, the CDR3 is TGTGCCAGCAGCCAAGATAATTACGGGAGCTCCTACAATGAGCAGTTCTTC. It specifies CASSQDNYGSSYNEQFF.

The CDR3: CSVRSAQTYEQYF. In DNA form, the CDR3 reads TGCAGCGTTCGGTCGGCGCAGACCTACGAGCAGTACTTC. The V gene is TRBV29-1, the J gene TRBJ2-7, with D unresolved. CDR1 is SQVTM and CDR2 is ANQGSEA in the germline V gene. Between the trimmed V and J ends, which lost 5 bases and 2 bases, there was a span of 13 bases. There are 13 residues in the CDR3.

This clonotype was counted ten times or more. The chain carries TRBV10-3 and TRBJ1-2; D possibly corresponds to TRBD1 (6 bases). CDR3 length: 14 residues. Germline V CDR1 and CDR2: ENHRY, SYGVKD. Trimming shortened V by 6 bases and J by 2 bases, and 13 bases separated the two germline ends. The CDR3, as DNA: TGTGCCATCAGCGCCGACAGGTCCAACTATGGCTACACCTTC. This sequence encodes CAISADRSNYGYTF.